This T cell receptor beta chain was recorded in a study of PD-1 blockade in classical Hodgkin lymphoma. Study-wide findings and caveats: Whereas CD4+ TCR diversity had risen significantly by C4D1, CD8+ TCR diversity had not. TCR diversity at baseline was reported to be reduced in newly diagnosed patients relative to healthy donors.

As to time point: cycle 4 day 1 (C4D1), after about 6 weeks of nivolumab. Relapse was seen in all patients after autologous stem cell transplantation, and brentuximab vedotin exposure was variable. Assay: immunoSEQ multiplex PCR; the TCRdb copy retains only in-frame clones and omits some. The sample consists of under 45,000 clones, 66% of them appearing once. Turning to this clone: What it binds is not known.

The sequenced sample was peripheral blood mononuclear cells (PBMCs), obtained before the fourth cycle of nivolumab. The TCR sequence derives from a human donor with classical Hodgkin lymphoma.

The CDR3 coding sequence is TGTGCCAGCAGTTACCAGGAGGGGCCCAACGAGCAGTACTTC. Translated: CASSYQEGPNEQYF. The rearrangement joins TRBV6-5 to TRBJ2-7, with D perhaps TRBD2 (6 bases). Germline CDR1 and CDR2: MNHEY and SVGAGI. The CDR3 totals 14 residues. With 2 bases removed from V and 5 bases from J, the gap between germline ends came to 13 bases.